This TCR beta chain is drawn from a study of CD8+CD57+ T cells in acquired aplastic anemia. Only patients with CD8+CD57+ cell expansion on flow cytometry were chosen for sequencing. None of the patients had been given any therapy when their blood was sampled. Study-level results: Patients' CD8+CD57+ cells proved less diverse than their total CD4+ and CD8+ pools, researchers found.

Trimming removed 4 bases at V and 4 bases at J, with 12 bases between. CDR1 is SGHDT, CDR2 YYEEEE, per germline. The CDR3 runs 13 residues. Genomic DNA was employed as the template in profiling TCR beta VDJ and CDR3. One entry per CDR3 protein, called by TCRdb with MiXCR from the reads. Of around 17,000 distinct CDR3 sequences listed, 30% to 45% are singletons. This clonotype was found a few times. Its antigen is currently unknown. Sequenced input: CD8+CD57+ T cells sorted from PBMCs. The subset denotes: bead-enriched CD8+CD57+ effector memory T cells from SAA patients. This TCR was sampled from a human donor with aplastic anemia. The V gene is TRBV5-6, the J gene TRBJ2-7, with D tentatively TRBD2 (6 bases). The CDR3 sequence: CASSETRLYEQYF. CDR3 nucleotide sequence: TGTGCCAGCAGCGAGACTAGATTGTACGAGCAGTACTTC.